These 21 T cell receptor beta chains were all obtained from the same sample, sequenced in a study of blood T cell repertoires in COVID-19. Using immunoSEQ multiplex PCR, the repertoire was profiled, and TCRdb retains in-frame clones only, with some absent. Of about 220,000 clones listed, around 80% are singletons. Sequencing was carried out using peripheral blood. These receptor sequences come from a woman aged 70 to 79 with acute or convalescent COVID-19.

This chain uses TRBV25-1 with TRBJ2-5; 8 bases are shared with TRBD1. Germline V CDR1 and CDR2: MGHDK, SYGVNS. There are 14 residues in the CDR3. V gave up 8 bases and J gave up 5 bases; unmatched junction bases: 10. The CDR3 reads CASGDRRRTETQYF. The CDR3 bases are TGTGCCAGCGGGGACAGGCGACGCACCGAGACCCAGTACTTC.

This clone was recorded once. The chain employs TRBV11-3 and TRBJ2-7, with D perhaps TRBD2 (6 bases). Trimming removed 4 bases from V and 5 bases from J, with 12 bases in between. The germline V gene has CDR1 SGHNT and CDR2 YENEEA. The CDR3 totals 13 residues. The CDR3 loop is CASSSTRRDEQYF. CDR3 bases: TGTGCCAGCAGCTCGACTAGGAGGGACGAGCAGTACTTC.

The rearrangement uses TRBV11-2 and TRBJ2-7, with 7 nucleotides matching TRBD2. The CDR3 consists of 13 residues. J was trimmed by 7 bases and V by 0 bases; bases with no gene match: 3. Germline V gives CDR1 SGHAT, CDR2 FQNNGV. CDR3 residues: CASSLDDGREQYV. CDR3 bases: TGTGCCAGCAGCTTAGACGACGGGAGGGAGCAGTACGTC.

The chain carries TRBV30 and TRBJ1-1, with D possibly matching TRBD1 (6 bases). The CDR3 is 11 residues long. Germline V CDR1 and CDR2: GTSNPN, SVGIG (reference sequence). The V gene lost 3 bases and the J gene lost 11 bases, with 13 bases spanning the gap. CDR3 amino acids: CAWRRTVDAFF. The CDR3 region has the DNA TGTGCCTGGAGGAGGACAGTGGATGCTTTCTTT.

The chain recombines TRBV6-6 with TRBJ2-7; D may be TRBD1 (5 bases). V was cut by 0 bases and J by 7 bases, with 10 bases left in between. Germline V gene data show CDR1 as MNHNY and CDR2 as SVGAGI (reference sequence). The CDR3 extends over 13 amino acids. The CDR3 DNA reads as TGTGCCAGCAGTTACTCGGTCAGGGTGGAGCAGTACGTC. Encoded protein: CASSYSVRVEQYV.

The chain combines TRBV10-2 with TRBJ2-7; 11 bases map to TRBD1. CDR3 length: 16 amino acids. Trimming at V came to 6 bases and at J to 3 bases, leaving 10 bases not matched to a gene. Germline V lookup: CDR1 WSHSY, CDR2 SAAADI. CDR3 nucleotides: TGCGCCAGCAGCCGAGACAGGACAGGGGGCCACTACGAGCAGTACTTC. This sequence encodes CASSRDRTGGHYEQYF.

This clone was observed a handful of times. The chain is built from TRBV19 and TRBJ2-5, with D maybe TRBD2 (6 bases). Germline CDR1 is LNHDA and CDR2 is SQIVND (reference sequence). Between the trimmed V and J ends, which lost 6 bases and 4 bases, there was a span of 18 bases. This CDR3 contains 15 residues. The DNA of the CDR3 is TGTGCCAGTAGCCACCTGGAGGAGGGTGGAGAGACCCAGTACTTC. Its translation is CASSHLEEGGETQYF.

Concerning this clone: Distinct nucleotide sequences in the sample also encode this CDR3. The rearrangement links TRBV3-1 (or the pseudogene TRBV3-2) to TRBJ2-7; D gene ambiguous. V shed 2 bases and J shed 4 bases, with 3 bases lying between them. Per the germline V gene, CDR1 is LGHDT and CDR2 is YNNKEL (reference sequence). The CDR3 loop spans 11 amino acids. This chain's CDR3 is CASSQSYEQYF. The CDR3 nucleotides are TGTGCCAGCAGCCAATCGTACGAGCAGTACTTC.

This clone was found a few times. The V and J genes are TRBV10-3 and TRBJ1-4; a weak D match, TRBD1 (5 bases). V was trimmed by 0 bases and J by 1 base, leaving 12 bases between them. Germline V lookup: CDR1 ENHRY, CDR2 SYGVKD. The CDR3 is 17 amino acids. The CDR3 here is CAISESIVGGTNEKLFF. The CDR3, as DNA: TGTGCCATCAGTGAGTCGATCGTGGGGGGAACTAATGAAAAACTGTTTTTT.

The chain has TRBV25-1 and TRBJ1-1; maybe TRBD1 (5 bases). Germline V gene sequence: CDR1 MGHDK, CDR2 SYGVNS. The germline V and J ends were trimmed by 7 bases and 5 bases, with 17 bases remaining between them. CDR3 size: 14 residues. CDR3 bases: TGTGCCAGCACTGACTGGGGGGATAGAACTGAAGCTTTCTTT. It codes for CASTDWGDRTEAFF.

V usage is TRBV6-1 and J usage is TRBJ2-1, with TRBD2 matching 15 bases. J lost 11 bases, V lost 2 bases, and 4 bases had no gene match. Per the germline V gene, CDR1 is MNHNS and CDR2 is SASEGT. This CDR3 has 15 residues. Written as DNA, the CDR3 is TGTGCCAGCAGTGAATCGGGGACTAGCGGGGGGCAGCAGTTCTTC. Protein product: CASSESGTSGGQQFF.

The V and J genes are TRBV6-6 and TRBJ2-5; possible D gene TRBD1, 6 bases. This CDR3 has 13 amino acids. Looked up from germline, CDR1 is MNHNY and CDR2 is SVGAGI (reference sequence). The germline V and J ends were trimmed by 5 bases and 3 bases, with 10 bases remaining between them. CDR3 residues: CASSRDTEETQYF. The CDR3 DNA is TGTGCCAGCAGTCGGGACACCGAAGAGACCCAGTACTTC.

The V call is TRBV19, the J call TRBJ2-5, with a weak D call TRBD2 (6 bases). Germline V gives CDR1 LNHDA, CDR2 SQIVND (reference sequence). V gave up 3 bases and J gave up 1 base, with 15 bases separating them. The length of the CDR3 is 16 residues. The CDR3 DNA is TGTGCCAGTAGTATCCAAATCCGGGGAGGCCAAGAGACCCAGTACTTC. It codes for CASSIQIRGGQETQYF.

The J gene is TRBJ2-7, the V gene TRBV7-2, with unresolved D. Germline CDR1 and CDR2: SGHTA and FQGNSA. The CDR3 contains 15 residues. The germline V and J ends were trimmed by 2 bases and 2 bases, with 13 bases remaining between them. CDR3 sequence (DNA): TGTGCCAGCAGCTTAAGGTCTAGTAGCCCCTACGAGCAGTACTTC. It encodes CASSLRSSSPYEQYF.

The V gene is TRBV19, the J gene TRBJ2-5, with TRBD1 matching 9 bases. The V segment lost 3 bases and the J segment 9 bases; nucleotides outside the gene matches: 5. Germline values: CDR1 LNHDA, CDR2 SQIVND (reference sequence). The CDR3 totals 13 residues. The CDR3 loop reads CASSMGTGSPQYF. CDR3 bases: TGTGCCAGTAGTATGGGGACAGGGTCCCCCCAGTACTTC.

The chain combines TRBV7-3 with TRBJ2-5, with 8 bases fitting TRBD2. The germline CDR1 and CDR2 sequences are SGHTA and FQGTGA. Trimming removed 3 bases from V and 3 bases from J; junction bases left unmatched: 6. The CDR3 totals 15 residues. The CDR3 DNA sequence: TGTGCCAGCAGCTTGAACGGGGGGGCCGAAGAGACCCAGTACTTC. Translation: CASSLNGGAEETQYF.

The chain couples TRBV6-2 or TRBV6-3 to TRBJ2-3; TRBD2 might be the D (5 bases). Deletions cut 2 bases from V and 2 bases from J, with 8 bases between. The CDR3 totals 14 residues. Germline CDR1 is MNHEY and CDR2 is SVGEGT. The CDR3 protein is CASSYPDSTDTQYF. The CDR3 DNA sequence: TGTGCCAGCAGTTACCCGGACTCCACAGATACGCAGTATTTT.

V and J are TRBV30 and TRBJ2-3, with a weak D call TRBD1 (6 bases). Germline loops: CDR1 GTSNPN, CDR2 SVGIG (reference sequence). The CDR3 consists of 12 residues. V was trimmed by 2 bases and J by 4 bases, leaving 7 bases between them. The CDR3 loop is CAWSRTADTQYF. The DNA of the CDR3 is TGTGCCTGGAGTCGGACAGCAGATACGCAGTATTTT.

The chain couples TRBV6-1 to TRBJ2-5, with 10 bases lining up with TRBD2. This CDR3 has 17 residues. J gave up 5 bases and V 2 bases, and 11 bases lay outside the gene matches. Germline loops: CDR1 MNHNS, CDR2 SASEGT. CDR3 loop: CASSESSGGVEWETQYF. In DNA form, the CDR3 reads TGTGCCAGCAGTGAATCAAGCGGGGGGGTCGAGTGGGAGACCCAGTACTTC.

This chain joins TRBV2 and TRBJ1-2, with no clear D. V was cut by 1 base and J by 0 bases, with 9 bases left in between. This CDR3 has 15 amino acids. Germline CDR1 SNHLY, CDR2 FYNNEI. CDR3 protein: CASSEVQFANYGYTF. In nucleotides, the CDR3 is TGTGCCAGCAGTGAAGTACAGTTTGCTAACTATGGCTACACCTTC. Combining the CDR3 with reference TRBV2 and TRBJ1-2 gives the whole variable domain EPEVTQTPSHQVTQMGQEVILRCVPISNHLYFYWYRQILGQKVEFLVSFYNNEISEKSEIFDDQFSVERPDGSNFTLKIRSTKLEDSAMYFCASSEVQFANYGYTFGSGTRLTVV.

The V and J genes are TRBV12-3 or TRBV12-4 and TRBJ2-7; D remains unclear. The CDR3 spans 12 residues. Trimming took off 6 bases at V and 0 bases at J, with 6 bases between the two ends. The CDR3 protein is CASSRFSYEQYF. In DNA, the CDR3 is TGTGCCAGCAGCCGTTTCTCCTACGAGCAGTACTTC.